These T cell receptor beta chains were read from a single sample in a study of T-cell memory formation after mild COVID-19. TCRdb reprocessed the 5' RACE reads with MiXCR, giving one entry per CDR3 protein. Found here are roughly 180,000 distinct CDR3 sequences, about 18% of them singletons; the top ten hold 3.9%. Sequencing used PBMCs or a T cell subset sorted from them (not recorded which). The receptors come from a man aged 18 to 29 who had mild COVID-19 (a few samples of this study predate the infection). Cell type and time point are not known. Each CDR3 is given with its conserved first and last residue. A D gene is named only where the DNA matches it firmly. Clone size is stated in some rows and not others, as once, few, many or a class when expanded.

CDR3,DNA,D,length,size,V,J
CASSESSETQYF,TGTGCCAGCAGTGAGAGTAGCGAGACCCAGTACTTC,-,12,-,TRBV2,TRBJ2-5
CASGGPNSYNEQFF,TGCGCCAGTGGCGGACCGAACTCCTACAATGAGCAGTTCTTC,-,14,-,TRBV5-1,TRBJ2-1
CASSGRNPTTEAFF,TGTGCCAGCAGTGGACGCAACCCCACCACTGAAGCTTTCTTT,-,14,-,TRBV6-1,TRBJ1-1
CASSAVPGAEDTQYF,TGCGCCAGCAGCGCGGTGCCCGGGGCCGAAGATACGCAGTATTTT,-,15,-,TRBV5-1,TRBJ2-3
CASSKTGDSTDTQYF,TGCGCCAGCAGCAAAACGGGGGACAGCACAGATACGCAGTATTTT,-,15,-,TRBV4-1,TRBJ2-3
CASTLGSTNEQFF,TGTGCCAGCACCTTAGGTAGCACGAATGAGCAGTTCTTC,-,13,-,TRBV11-2,TRBJ2-1
CASSLITGDTEAFF,TGCGCCAGCAGCTTGATCACAGGGGACACTGAAGCTTTCTTT,TRBD1,14,few,TRBV5-1,TRBJ1-1
CSASSGQETQYF,TGCAGTGCTAGCAGCGGACAAGAGACCCAGTACTTC,-,12,few,TRBV20-1,TRBJ2-5
CASSLAPNTGELFF,TGCGCCAGCAGCTTAGCCCCGAACACCGGGGAGCTGTTTTTT,-,14,many,TRBV5-1,TRBJ2-2
CASSLERGEQFF,TGTGCCAGCAGCTTGGAGCGGGGGGAGCAGTTCTTC,TRBD2,12,-,TRBV5-6,TRBJ2-1
CASSNPRGGLETGELFF,TGTGCCAGCAGCAACCCCCGGGGAGGTTTAGAGACCGGGGAGCTGTTTTTT,-,17,-,TRBV21-1,TRBJ2-2
CASSGREGRGYTF,TGTGCCAGCAGTGGACGAGAGGGCCGTGGCTACACCTTC,-,13,-,TRBV6-5,TRBJ1-2
CASSRTGSSQETQYF,TGTGCCAGCAGCCGTACAGGGTCCAGCCAAGAGACCCAGTACTTC,-,15,few,TRBV7-3,TRBJ2-5
CASSQESKDRANTGELFF,TGCGCCAGCAGCCAAGAATCCAAGGACAGAGCGAACACCGGGGAGCTGTTTTTT,-,18,many,TRBV4-3,TRBJ2-2
CSARDGPPYGYTF,TGCAGTGCTAGAGATGGGCCGCCCTATGGCTACACCTTC,-,13,-,TRBV20-1,TRBJ1-2
CASSYRQGGWAFF,TGTGCCAGCAGTTATCGACAGGGCGGTTGGGCTTTCTTT,TRBD1,13,-,TRBV6-5,TRBJ1-1
CAGSDHTNYGYTF,TGTGCCGGGTCCGACCATACTAACTATGGCTACACCTTC,-,13,few,TRBV28,TRBJ1-2
CASSLDRGSEAFF,TGTGCCAGCAGCTTGGATCGGGGGAGTGAAGCTTTCTTT,-,13,-,TRBV5-6,TRBJ1-1
CASSTDRRARYTF,TGTGCCAGCAGCACCGACCGAAGAGCCCGCTACACCTTC,-,13,few,TRBV7-2,TRBJ1-2
CASSPDKNTEAFF,TGTGCCAGCTCACCTGACAAAAACACTGAAGCTTTCTTT,-,13,-,TRBV18,TRBJ1-1
CASSSYSLGANVLTF,TGTGCCAGCAGCTCCTATAGCCTCGGGGCCAACGTCCTGACTTTC,-,15,many,TRBV7-2,TRBJ2-6
CSARAGLAHQETQYF,TGCAGTGCTAGAGCCGGACTAGCACATCAAGAGACCCAGTACTTC,TRBD2,15,-,TRBV20-1,TRBJ2-5
CASSSRRGREKLFF,TGTGCCAGCAGCAGCAGGCGGGGTCGAGAAAAACTGTTTTTT,-,14,few,TRBV7-9,TRBJ1-4
CDSSFREGSSYNEQFF,TGCGACAGCAGCTTCAGGGAAGGGAGCTCCTACAATGAGCAGTTCTTC,-,16,few,TRBV5-1,TRBJ2-1
CASSFGFGNNQPQHF,TGTGCCAGCAGCTTTGGGTTTGGGAACAATCAGCCCCAGCATTTT,-,15,-,TRBV7-2,TRBJ1-5
CASSGGIISEAFF,TGTGCCAGCAGCGGGGGAATTATTTCTGAAGCTTTCTTT,-,13,-,TRBV9,TRBJ1-1
CASSPLGGSTDTQYF,TGTGCCAGCAGTCCCCTAGGGGGAAGCACAGATACGCAGTATTTT,-,15,-,TRBV27,TRBJ2-3
CASSQVPPALQETQYF,TGCGCCAGCAGCCAAGTCCCGCCGGCACTTCAAGAGACCCAGTACTTC,-,16,-,TRBV4-1,TRBJ2-5
CASSPGLGHENQPQHF,TGTGCCAGCAGTCCGGGACTCGGACATGAAAATCAGCCCCAGCATTTT,-,16,few,TRBV2,TRBJ1-5
CASRSTVKALHF,TGTGCCAGCAGGTCGACAGTAAAGGCCCTCCACTTT,-,12,-,TRBV11-2,TRBJ1-6
CASSLVEGVETQYF,TGTGCCAGCAGCTTAGTTGAGGGTGTGGAGACCCAGTACTTC,-,14,-,TRBV11-2,TRBJ2-5
CASSFDRGREQYF,TGTGCCAGCAGCTTTGACCGGGGCCGCGAGCAGTACTTC,-,13,few,TRBV7-2,TRBJ2-7
CASSPKGRQGASSYNEQFF,TGTGCCAGCTCACCGAAGGGAAGACAGGGGGCGAGCTCCTACAATGAGCAGTTCTTC,TRBD1,19,-,TRBV18,TRBJ2-1
CASSLWGNNQPQHF,TGTGCCAGCAGTTTATGGGGGAACAATCAGCCCCAGCATTTT,-,14,-,TRBV27,TRBJ1-5
CASSQDSSWGRDETQYF,TGCGCCAGCAGCCAAGATTCCTCGTGGGGGCGTGACGAGACCCAGTACTTC,-,17,few,TRBV4-1,TRBJ2-5
CASSQGPGEGEQFF,TGCGCCAGCAGCCAAGGTCCAGGGGAGGGGGAGCAGTTCTTC,-,14,few,TRBV4-1,TRBJ2-1
CASREAYTQYF,TGTGCCAGCAGGGAGGCATATACGCAGTATTTT,-,11,-,TRBV12-3/TRBV12-4,TRBJ2-3
CASSPQLAGGPGELFF,TGTGCCAGCAGTCCGCAACTAGCGGGGGGGCCCGGGGAGCTGTTTTTT,TRBD2,16,few,TRBV6-5,TRBJ2-2
CASRYDRANSEAFF,TGTGCCAGCAGATATGACAGGGCCAACTCTGAAGCTTTCTTT,TRBD1,14,few,TRBV5-4,TRBJ1-1
CASSKRTSGYTDTQYF,TGTGCTAGCAGCAAGCGGACTAGCGGATACACAGATACGCAGTATTTT,TRBD2,16,-,TRBV7-7,TRBJ2-3
CASSLGRALTYEQYF,TGCGCCAGCAGCTTGGGAAGGGCCCTAACCTACGAGCAGTACTTC,-,15,many,TRBV5-1,TRBJ2-7
CASNRGESGEKLFF,TGTGCCAGCAACCGGGGCGAGTCGGGGGAAAAACTGTTTTTT,-,14,-,TRBV5-5,TRBJ1-4
CATSEVRAGSPLHF,TGTGCCACGTCTGAGGTCAGAGCCGGTTCACCCCTCCACTTT,-,14,many,TRBV10-3,TRBJ1-6
CASSPVGEKRNTEAFF,TGTGCCAGCTCACCAGTTGGGGAGAAGCGGAACACTGAAGCTTTCTTT,-,16,few,TRBV18,TRBJ1-1
CASSPKGRGYTF,TGTGCCAGCAGTCCGAAGGGTAGAGGCTACACCTTC,-,12,-,TRBV6-5,TRBJ1-2
CASSLGTEGPDTQYF,TGTGCCAGCAGTTTAGGGACAGAGGGTCCAGATACGCAGTATTTT,TRBD1,15,-,TRBV27,TRBJ2-3
CASSDRGWGNQPQHF,TGTGCCAGCAGTGACCGGGGATGGGGCAATCAGCCCCAGCATTTT,-,15,few,TRBV2,TRBJ1-5
CAWSALTGHSNQPQHF,TGTGCCTGGAGCGCCCTGACAGGACATAGCAATCAGCCCCAGCATTTT,-,16,-,TRBV30,TRBJ1-5
CASRWRGQQFF,TGTGCCAGCAGATGGCGGGGGCAGCAGTTCTTC,-,11,few,TRBV3-1,TRBJ2-1
CASSGVVNKNTEAFF,TGCGCCAGCAGCGGAGTGGTGAATAAGAACACTGAAGCTTTCTTT,-,15,few,TRBV5-1,TRBJ1-1